A single T cell receptor (beta chain) is shown here with its context. The germline V gene has CDR1 MDHEN and CDR2 SYDVKM. The CDR3 runs to 13 residues. Trimming cost V 5 bases and J 4 bases; bases outside gene matches: 5. The source of the sample is a study of cytomegalovirus exposure and HLA in healthy donors. 13 Jbeta primers and 60 Vbeta primers were used for the PCR. Method: immunoSEQ multiplex PCR; TCRdb's copy keeps in-frame clones and lacks some. The sample lists around 130,000 clones, roughly 80% occurring once. This TCR was sampled from a female donor in good health and CMV-seronegative. Sequencing was carried out using PBMCs. The V and J genes are TRBV28 and TRBJ2-7; 7 bases align to TRBD1. Here the CDR3 DNA reads TGTGCCAGCAGTCCCGGGACAGTATACGAGCAGTACTTC. Protein product: CASSPGTVYEQYF.